The 14 T cell receptor beta chains in this list originate from one sample, sequenced in a study of identical twins. From the 5' RACE reads, TCRdb called clonotypes with MiXCR, one entry per CDR3 protein. The sample lists roughly 200,000 distinct CDR3 sequences; 7.5% were seen once. This sample was also put to use in a study of yellow fever vaccine responses in identical twins.

Input material: memory (CD45RO+) T cells sorted from blood. Receptor source: a woman between 18 and 30 years old in good health.

The chain joins TRBV12-3 or TRBV12-4 to TRBJ2-3, with TRBD2 identical over 8 bases. V gave up 5 bases and J gave up 5 bases; unmatched junction bases: 12. The CDR3 is made up of 16 amino acids. The CDR3 DNA reads TGTGCCAGCAGTACAGACGGGAGGGCCGGAGGAGATACGCAGTATTTT. Translation gives CASSTDGRAGGDTQYF.

The chain joins TRBV6-5 to TRBJ2-7; weak D call: TRBD1 (5 bases). This CDR3 contains 17 residues. V was trimmed by 1 base and J by 3 bases, leaving 19 bases between them. CDR1 and CDR2 from the germline V gene are MNHEY and SVGAGI. CDR3 DNA sequence: TGTGCCAGCAGTTACTGGTCGTTGGGGCAGGGAATCTACGAGCAGTACTTC. Translating it yields CASSYWSLGQGIYEQYF.

This clonotype has ten or more counts. The V and J genes are TRBV27 and TRBJ1-6, with 7 bases fitting TRBD1. The CDR3 runs to 12 residues. Germline V gene sequence: CDR1 MNHEY, CDR2 SMNVEV (reference sequence). With V trimmed by 6 bases and J by 10 bases, 3 bases remained unmatched. In DNA, the CDR3 is TGTGCCAGCAGAGGGGGCGCCTCACCCCTCCACTTT. Protein product: CASRGGASPLHF.

This clonotype was seen more than once but under ten times. This chain links TRBV11-1 with TRBJ2-1, with D possibly TRBD1 on 5 matching bases. V lost 4 bases to trimming and J lost 5 bases, with 12 bases between them. The CDR3 runs to 14 residues. The germline V gene has CDR1 SGHAT and CDR2 FQDESV (reference sequence). CDR3 residues: CASSSITGNNEQFF. As DNA, the CDR3 is TGTGCCAGCAGCTCAATCACAGGAAACAATGAGCAGTTCTTC.

This chain joins TRBV7-9 and TRBJ2-1; 8 positions agree with TRBD2. This CDR3 has 15 residues. CDR1 is SEHNR, CDR2 FQNEAQ, per germline (reference sequence). V dropped 5 bases and J dropped 3; count of bases not matched to a gene: 6. CDR3 sequence reads: CASSRAGELYNEQFF. The CDR3, as DNA: TGTGCCAGCAGCAGAGCGGGAGAACTCTACAATGAGCAGTTCTTC.

There are many counts of this clonotype. V is TRBV4-3 and J is TRBJ1-2; D uncertain. The CDR3 contains 15 residues. Germline V gives CDR1 LGHNA, CDR2 YSLEER. V was trimmed by 6 bases and J by 8 bases, leaving 22 bases between them. The CDR3 coding sequence is TGCGCCAGCAGTGTTCGGTTAGCCGGGTCCGGGGGCTACACCTTC. It is translated as CASSVRLAGSGGYTF.

This clonotype has just a few counts. This rearrangement joins TRBV18 to TRBJ2-3; 8 bases fit TRBD2. The CDR3 sequence is 16 residues long. The V gene end was trimmed by 2 bases and the J gene end by 0 bases; junction bases not matched to a gene: 4. Per the germline V gene, CDR1 is KGHSH and CDR2 is LQKENI. CDR3 coding DNA: TGTGCCAGCTCACCATATGCGGGAGGAAGCACAGATACGCAGTATTTT. Translating gives CASSPYAGGSTDTQYF.

This clonotype was counted between two and nine times. The genes are TRBV5-5 and TRBJ2-1; 13 bases are shared with TRBD2. After removal of 0 bases from V and 10 bases from J, the junction contained 4 bases not matched to a gene. The CDR3 consists of 15 residues. Germline values: CDR1 SGHKS, CDR2 YYEKEE (reference sequence). The CDR3 nucleotides are TGTGCCAGCAGCTTGGAAGTGACTAGCGGGAGGGAGCAGTTCTTC. It specifies CASSLEVTSGREQFF.

This clonotype came up many times. The CDR3 sequence is CATSVGRGFSNEQFF. In DNA form, the CDR3 reads TGTGCCACCAGTGTGGGGAGAGGCTTTAGCAATGAGCAGTTCTTC. The gene calls are TRBV24-1 and TRBJ2-1; maybe TRBD2 (5 bases). In germline, CDR1 is KGHDR, CDR2 SFDVKD. Deletions cut 5 bases from V and 6 bases from J, with 16 bases between. The CDR3 runs to 15 residues.

The sample holds a few counts of this clonotype. The chain recombines TRBV11-1 with TRBJ2-5; no reliable D call. Germline V gives CDR1 SGHAT, CDR2 FQDESV (reference sequence). V lost 5 bases, J lost 3 bases, and 13 bases lay in between. This CDR3 spans 14 amino acids. CDR3 region: CASSQDGPEETQYF. The DNA of the CDR3 is TGTGCCAGCAGCCAGGACGGCCCAGAAGAGACCCAGTACTTC.

This clonotype showed up many times. This sequence joins TRBV4-2 and TRBJ1-5; 9 bases fit TRBD1. The CDR3 runs 14 residues. Germline-derived CDR1 and CDR2 are LGHNA and YNFKEQ. Trimming at V came to 4 bases and at J to 11 bases, leaving 9 bases not matched to a gene. Here the CDR3 reads CASSLSGQGEAQHF. The CDR3 DNA follows: TGTGCCAGCAGCCTTTCGGGACAGGGAGAGGCCCAGCATTTT.

This clonotype has ten or more counts. J is TRBJ2-3 and V is TRBV5-1, with a possible D match to TRBD2 (5 bases). The V end was cut by 0 bases, the J end by 0 bases, with 11 bases between. CDR1 is SGHRS, CDR2 YFSETQ, per germline. The CDR3 totals 16 residues. The CDR3 here is CASSLGSGTSTDTQYF. CDR3 coding DNA: TGCGCCAGCAGCTTGGGCAGCGGAACTAGCACAGATACGCAGTATTTT.

The CDR3 sequence is CASSHLTGGGETQYF. As DNA, the CDR3 is TGTGCCAGCAGCCACTTGACAGGGGGCGGGGAGACCCAGTACTTC. The rearrangement joins TRBV14 to TRBJ2-5; the match to TRBD1 covers 10 bases. Unmatched junction bases numbered 6, after V lost 3 bases and J lost 5 bases. CDR3 length: 15 amino acids. Germline V lookup: CDR1 SGHDN, CDR2 FVKESK.

In its sample, this clonotype was seen a few times. The chain is built from TRBV20-1 and TRBJ2-2; 9 bases agree with TRBD1. The trim removed 7 bases at V and 1 base at J, leaving 4 bases unmatched. The CDR3 runs 14 residues. The V gene's germline CDR1 is DFQATT and CDR2 SNEGSKA (reference sequence). Here the CDR3 DNA reads TGCAGTGTTCCGGGACAGGGGAACACCGGGGAGCTGTTTTTT. This gives the protein CSVPGQGNTGELFF.